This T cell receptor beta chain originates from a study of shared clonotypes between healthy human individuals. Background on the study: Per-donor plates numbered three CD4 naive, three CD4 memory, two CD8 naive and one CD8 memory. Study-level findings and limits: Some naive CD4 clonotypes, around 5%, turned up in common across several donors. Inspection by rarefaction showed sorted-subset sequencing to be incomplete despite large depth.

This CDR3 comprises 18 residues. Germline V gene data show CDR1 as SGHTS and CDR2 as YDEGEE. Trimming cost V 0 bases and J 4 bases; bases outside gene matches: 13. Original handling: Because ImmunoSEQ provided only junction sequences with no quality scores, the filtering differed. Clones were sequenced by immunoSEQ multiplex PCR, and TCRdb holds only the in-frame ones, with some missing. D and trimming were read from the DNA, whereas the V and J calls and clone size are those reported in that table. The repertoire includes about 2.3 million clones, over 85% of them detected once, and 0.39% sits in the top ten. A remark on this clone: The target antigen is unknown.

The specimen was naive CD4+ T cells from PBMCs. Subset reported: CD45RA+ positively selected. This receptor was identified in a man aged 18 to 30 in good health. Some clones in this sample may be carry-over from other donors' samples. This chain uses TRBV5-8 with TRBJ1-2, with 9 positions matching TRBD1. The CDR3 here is CASSLVGQGFTNFYGYTF. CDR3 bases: TGTGCCAGCAGCTTGGTGGGACAGGGATTTACTAACTTCTATGGCTACACCTTC. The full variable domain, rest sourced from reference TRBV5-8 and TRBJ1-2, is EAGVTQSPTHLIKTRGQQATLRCSPISGHTSVYWYQQALGLGLQFLLWYDEGEERNRGNFPPRFSGRQFPNYSSELNVNALELEDSALYLCASSLVGQGFTNFYGYTFGSGTRLTVV.